This T cell receptor (beta chain) was identified during a study of CD8+CD57+ T cells in acquired aplastic anemia. TCR beta VDJ and CDR3 profiles were obtained from a genomic DNA template. MiXCR, run by TCRdb on the reads, gives a single entry per CDR3 protein. The sample gives about 170,000 distinct CDR3 sequences, around 48% of which show up once; more than 0.95% is in the top ten. The CDR3 consists of 14 residues. Germline V gene lookup returns CDR1 LNHNV and CDR2 YYDKDF (reference sequence). The V gene end was trimmed by 3 bases and the J gene end by 3 bases; junction bases not matched to a gene: 4. Patients chosen for sequencing had shown CD8+CD57+ cell expansion by flow cytometry.

This receptor was taken from a human donor with aplastic anemia. Sequencing was carried out using sorted CD4+, CD8+, or CD8+CD57+ T cells (not recorded which) from PBMCs. The V and J genes are TRBV15 and TRBJ2-7; 8 bases fit TRBD1. The CDR3 bases are TGTGCCACCAGCAGTAAGACAGGGGTCTACGAGCAGTACTTC. Its protein product is CATSSKTGVYEQYF.